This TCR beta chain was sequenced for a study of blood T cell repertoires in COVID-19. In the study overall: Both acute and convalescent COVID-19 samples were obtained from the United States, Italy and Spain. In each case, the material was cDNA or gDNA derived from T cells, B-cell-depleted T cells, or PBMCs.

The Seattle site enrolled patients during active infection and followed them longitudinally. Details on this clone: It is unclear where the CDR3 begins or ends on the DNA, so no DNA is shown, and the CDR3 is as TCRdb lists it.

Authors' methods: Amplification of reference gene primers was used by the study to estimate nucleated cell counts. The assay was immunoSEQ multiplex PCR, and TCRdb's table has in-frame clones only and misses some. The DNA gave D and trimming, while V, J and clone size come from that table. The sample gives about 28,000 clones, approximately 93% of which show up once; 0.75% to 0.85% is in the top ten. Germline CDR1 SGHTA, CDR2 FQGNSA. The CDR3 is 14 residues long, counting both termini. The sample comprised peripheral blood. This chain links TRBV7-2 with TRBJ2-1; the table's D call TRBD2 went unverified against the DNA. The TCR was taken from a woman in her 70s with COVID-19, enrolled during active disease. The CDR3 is CASSLSWAGGSTFF.